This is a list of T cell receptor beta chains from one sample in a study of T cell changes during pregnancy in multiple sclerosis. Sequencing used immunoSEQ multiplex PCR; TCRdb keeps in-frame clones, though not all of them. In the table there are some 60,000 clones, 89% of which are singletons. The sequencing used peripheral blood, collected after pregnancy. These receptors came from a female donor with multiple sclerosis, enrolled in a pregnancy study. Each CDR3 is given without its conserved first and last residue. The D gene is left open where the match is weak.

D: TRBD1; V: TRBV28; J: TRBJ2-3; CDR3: ASRYTGADTQY
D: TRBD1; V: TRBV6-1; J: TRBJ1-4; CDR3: ASSEVGDRVEKLF
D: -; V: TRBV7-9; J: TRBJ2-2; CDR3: ASSLARMSSNTGELF
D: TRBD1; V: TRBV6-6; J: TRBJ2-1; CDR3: ASSSPRDRGDYEQF
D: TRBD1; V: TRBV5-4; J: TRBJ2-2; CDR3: ASNFKTGGSDTGELF
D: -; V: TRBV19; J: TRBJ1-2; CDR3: ASSIVQGTNYGYT
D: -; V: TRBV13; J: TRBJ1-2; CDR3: ASSQLDRAVLSYGYT
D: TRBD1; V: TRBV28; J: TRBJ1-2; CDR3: ASSSPGGIDYGYT
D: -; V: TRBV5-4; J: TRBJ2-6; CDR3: ASSWGDGANVLT
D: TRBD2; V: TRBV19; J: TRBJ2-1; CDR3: ASSTLAGGSPAYNEQF
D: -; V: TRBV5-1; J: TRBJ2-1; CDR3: ASSLGGQSSYNEQF
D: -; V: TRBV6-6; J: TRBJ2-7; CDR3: ASSYPPGDQTYEQY
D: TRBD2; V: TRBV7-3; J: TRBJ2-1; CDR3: ASSPGTSGSNEQF
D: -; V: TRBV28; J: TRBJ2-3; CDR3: ASSSTGENSHADTQY
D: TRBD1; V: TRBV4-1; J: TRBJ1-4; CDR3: ASSQGQGDEKLF
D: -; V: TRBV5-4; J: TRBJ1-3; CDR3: ASSRGQHSGNTIY
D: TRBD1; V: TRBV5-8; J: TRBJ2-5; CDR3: ASSLGDRVELETQY
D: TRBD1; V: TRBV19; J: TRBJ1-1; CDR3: ASSPNNRGRTEAF
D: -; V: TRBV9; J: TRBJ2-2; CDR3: ASSPELANTGELF
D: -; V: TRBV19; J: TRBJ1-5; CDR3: ASSISRAWDTQPQH
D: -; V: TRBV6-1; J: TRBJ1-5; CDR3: ASSVGRASYSNQPQH
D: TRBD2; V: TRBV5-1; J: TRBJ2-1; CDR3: ASSPHGAGMSYNEQF
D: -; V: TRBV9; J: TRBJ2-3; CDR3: ASSAGGGAGGTDTQY
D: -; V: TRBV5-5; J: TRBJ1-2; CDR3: ASSLRQGRAET
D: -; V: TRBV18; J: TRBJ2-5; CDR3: ASSPPGQKTQY
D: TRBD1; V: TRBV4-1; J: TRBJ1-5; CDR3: ASSQGWIPGTGWDQPQH
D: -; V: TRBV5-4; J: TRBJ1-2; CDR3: ASSIPQGAYGYT
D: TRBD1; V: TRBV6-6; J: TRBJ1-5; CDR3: ASTGQERGGNQPQH
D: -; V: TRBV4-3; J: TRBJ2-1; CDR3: ASSQTGTPNNEQF
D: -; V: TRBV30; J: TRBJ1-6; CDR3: AWTVSYNSPLH
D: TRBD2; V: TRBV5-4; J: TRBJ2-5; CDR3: ASSLEGLAGGYGETQY
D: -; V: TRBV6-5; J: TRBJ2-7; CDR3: ASSSGLYEQY
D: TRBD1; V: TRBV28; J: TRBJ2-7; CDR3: ATTALDRAHEQY
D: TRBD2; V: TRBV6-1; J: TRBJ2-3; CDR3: ASTSSGVPTDTQY
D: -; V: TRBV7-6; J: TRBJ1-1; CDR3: ASSLWAGEAF
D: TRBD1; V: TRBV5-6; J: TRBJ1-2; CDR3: ASSSNGRDREYGYT
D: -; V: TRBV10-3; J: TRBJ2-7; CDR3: AISGGGTDRLFTYEQY
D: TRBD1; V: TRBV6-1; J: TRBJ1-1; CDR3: ASSEGVGGRSTEAF
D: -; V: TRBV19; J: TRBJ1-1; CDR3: ASSTYDSNTEAF
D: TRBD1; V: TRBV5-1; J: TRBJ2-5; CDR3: ASSLEAGGKTQY
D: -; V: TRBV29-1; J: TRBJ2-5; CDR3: SVATSQETQY
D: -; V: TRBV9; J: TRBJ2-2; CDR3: ASSRDSFTGELF
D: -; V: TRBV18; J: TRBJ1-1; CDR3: ASSPDAGFMNTEAF
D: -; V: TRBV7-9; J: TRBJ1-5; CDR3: ASSAQGGDQPQH
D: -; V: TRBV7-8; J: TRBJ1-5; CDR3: ASSLALWSGNQPQH
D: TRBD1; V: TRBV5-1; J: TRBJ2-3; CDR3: ASSPLPGTVRRDTQY
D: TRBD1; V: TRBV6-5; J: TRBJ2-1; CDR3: ASSYSPDRVLNEQF
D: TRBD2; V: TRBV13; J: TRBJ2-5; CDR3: ASRQTLAGGRGETQY
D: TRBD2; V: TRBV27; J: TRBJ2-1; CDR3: ASSPTSGGAYNEQF
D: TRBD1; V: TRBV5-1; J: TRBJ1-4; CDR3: ASSAGAGTGAEKLF
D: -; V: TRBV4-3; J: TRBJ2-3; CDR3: ASSPAIIGTYTDTQY
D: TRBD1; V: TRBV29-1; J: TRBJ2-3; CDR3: SVTGGSTDTQY
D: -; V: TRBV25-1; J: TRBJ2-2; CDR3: ASSELTDTGELF